The source of this T cell receptor beta chain is a study of blood T cell repertoires in COVID-19. Study details: COVID-19 samples from acute and convalescent phases originated in the United States, Italy and Spain.

Trimming shortened V by 2 bases and J by 5 bases, and 7 bases separated the two germline ends. This CDR3 is 13 amino acids long. Germline CDR1 and CDR2: KGHSH and LQKENI. Data came from immunoSEQ multiplex PCR; TCRdb stores just in-frame clones and leaves some out. The sample comprises about 110,000 clones, 72% of which are singletons, and around 8% rests with the top ten. This TCR was sampled from a woman aged 55-75 years with acute or convalescent COVID-19. The sequenced sample consisted of peripheral blood. The rearrangement links TRBV18 to TRBJ1-5; D unclear. The chain's CDR3 is CASSPDSDQPQHF. CDR3 nucleotide sequence: TGTGCCAGCTCACCAGATAGTGATCAGCCCCAGCATTTT. Based on the CDR3 plus reference TRBV18 and TRBJ1-5, the full variable domain is NAGVMQNPRHLVRRRGQEARLRCSPMKGHSHVYWYRQLPEEGLKFMVYLQKENIIDESGMPKERFSAEFPKEGPSILRIQQVVRGDSAAYFCASSPDSDQPQHFGDGTRLSIL.